Shown below are 11 T cell receptor beta chains from a single sample sequenced in a study of blood T cell repertoires in COVID-19. The data were produced by immunoSEQ multiplex PCR, yet TCRdb's version contains in-frame clones alone and is incomplete. The sample consists of 150,000 to 200,000 clones, approximately 87% of them appearing once. Sequenced: peripheral blood. The receptors were sampled from a woman in her 70s with COVID-19, enrolled during active disease.

The chain joins TRBV6-6 to TRBJ2-3; D is perhaps TRBD2 (6 bases). The length of the CDR3 is 14 residues. Germline V gives CDR1 MNHNY, CDR2 SVGAGI (reference sequence). V was cut by 7 bases and J by 0 bases, with 11 bases left in between. The CDR3 sequence is CASTDSGSTDTQYF. In nucleotides, the CDR3 is TGTGCCAGCACCGACAGCGGGAGCACAGATACGCAGTATTTT.

The chain couples TRBV28 to TRBJ2-7; 8 nucleotides line up with TRBD2. Germline V CDR1 and CDR2: MDHEN, SYDVKM. V dropped 2 bases and J dropped 0; count of bases not matched to a gene: 12. The CDR3 spans 18 residues. CDR3 in DNA: TGTGCCAGCAGTTTAATCCCTCCCCCTAGCGGGCGCTCCTACGAGCAGTACTTC. Its protein product is CASSLIPPPSGRSYEQYF.

The rearrangement uses TRBV25-1 and TRBJ1-2; 7 bases agree with TRBD1. Germline-derived CDR1 and CDR2 are MGHDK and SYGVNS. The CDR3 consists of 14 residues. Trimming at V came to 2 bases and at J to 4 bases, leaving 4 bases not matched to a gene. The CDR3 loop reads CASSEQGVPYGYTF. CDR3 sequence (DNA): TGTGCCAGCAGTGAACAGGGGGTTCCCTATGGCTACACCTTC.

CDR3 coding DNA: TGTGCCTGGAGTAATTCGGGAGGATATCAAGAGACCCAGTACTTC. This encodes CAWSNSGGYQETQYF. The rearrangement joins TRBV30 to TRBJ2-5; 7 bases agree with TRBD2. Looked up from germline, CDR1 is GTSNPN and CDR2 is SVGIG (reference sequence). V gave up 2 bases and J gave up 2 bases; unmatched junction bases: 8. There are 15 residues in the CDR3.

The rearrangement joins TRBV7-2 to TRBJ2-7; the D is unclear. CDR3 length equals 14 residues. V dropped 5 bases and J dropped 10 bases, with 21 bases sitting between them. CDR1 and CDR2 (germline): SGHTA, FQGNSA. As DNA, the CDR3 is TGTGCCAGCAGCCCCGGCCAAATACTACGAGAACAGTACTTC. Encoded protein: CASSPGQILREQYF.

The CDR3 bases are TGTGCCAGCAGTTTGAGCCGGGACAGGGGACGGGGGACTGAAGCTTTCTTT. This encodes CASSLSRDRGRGTEAFF. This rearrangement joins TRBV27 to TRBJ1-1; 10 bases agree with TRBD1. CDR1 MNHEY and CDR2 SMNVEV come from the germline V gene (reference sequence). CDR3 size: 17 residues. The trim removed 3 bases at V and 5 bases at J, leaving 12 bases unmatched.

V and J are TRBV24-1 and TRBJ2-3, with 8 nucleotides matching TRBD1. In germline, CDR1 is KGHDR, CDR2 SFDVKD. The CDR3 covers 15 residues. The ends lost 0 bases at V and 4 bases at J; junction bases unmatched: 2. The DNA of the CDR3 is TGTGCCACCAGTGATTTGCAGGGGGCGGCAGATACGCAGTATTTT. Protein product: CATSDLQGAADTQYF.

V is TRBV11-3 and J is TRBJ2-3; TRBD2 aligns across 9 bases. The CDR3 is 16 amino acids. V lost 4 bases and J lost 2; bases outside the gene matches: 7. CDR1 is SGHNT and CDR2 is YENEEA in the germline V gene. CDR3 DNA sequence: TGTGCCAGCAGCTCCCGACTAGCGGACAACACAGATACGCAGTATTTT. It is translated as CASSSRLADNTDTQYF.

This clone was seen just once. This chain's CDR3 is CASSVAQGRKNEQFF. In DNA, the CDR3 is TGTGCCAGCAGCGTAGCTCAGGGCCGGAAGAATGAGCAGTTCTTC. The chain recombines TRBV9 with TRBJ2-1; D might be TRBD1 (5 bases). Per the germline V gene, CDR1 is SGDLS and CDR2 is YYNGEE. V was shortened by 0 bases and J by 7 bases, with 14 bases between the two germline ends. The CDR3 consists of 15 residues.

The CDR3, as DNA: TGTGCCAGCAGTTTAAACGGTTTCTATGGCTACACCTTC. The encoded protein is CASSLNGFYGYTF. The chain has TRBV28 and TRBJ1-2; no reliable D call. The CDR3 totals 13 residues. The germline V gene encodes CDR1 MDHEN and CDR2 SYDVKM. Trimming removed 2 bases from V and 4 bases from J, with 8 bases in between.

The gene calls are TRBV30 and TRBJ1-1; TRBD1 is a possible D gene (5 bases). The CDR3 consists of 13 residues. Trimming stripped 4 bases from V and 1 base from J, with 10 bases between. CDR1 is GTSNPN, CDR2 SVGIG, per germline (reference sequence). The CDR3 protein is CAWKPGSNTEAFF. Written as DNA, the CDR3 is TGTGCCTGGAAGCCAGGGTCGAACACTGAAGCTTTCTTT.